This TCR beta chain stems from a study of stem cell transplantation in POMP-related autoinflammatory disease. About the study: Before transplant: CD4+ naive skewing, low CD8+ proportions, reduced cytokine secretion. Through one year post-transplant, neutrophils and platelets were 100% of graft donor origin.

PRAID featured immunodeficiency plus autoinflammation. Of note for this clone: What it binds is not known.

Clones were sequenced by immunoSEQ multiplex PCR, and TCRdb holds only the in-frame ones, with some missing. This sample has some 65,000 clones, with about nine tenths found just once. Overall study findings and caveats: Across all analyzed T-cell subsets, patients with PRAID tended toward reduced diversity and increased clonality.

The CDR3 length is 15 residues. Germline V lookup: CDR1 MNHEY, CDR2 SVGAGI. V gave up 0 bases and J gave up 6 bases, with 12 bases separating them. Sequenced here: CD4+ T cells from PBMCs, sampled after stem cell transplantation. The source is a human patient with POMP-related autoinflammation and immune dysregulation (PRAID). Some T cells may be supplied by the graft donor. This chain connects TRBV6-5 to TRBJ2-1; D is perhaps TRBD2 (6 bases). The CDR3 region is CASSYSRLEINEQFF. The DNA for the CDR3 is TGTGCCAGCAGTTACTCGAGACTAGAAATCAATGAGCAGTTCTTC.